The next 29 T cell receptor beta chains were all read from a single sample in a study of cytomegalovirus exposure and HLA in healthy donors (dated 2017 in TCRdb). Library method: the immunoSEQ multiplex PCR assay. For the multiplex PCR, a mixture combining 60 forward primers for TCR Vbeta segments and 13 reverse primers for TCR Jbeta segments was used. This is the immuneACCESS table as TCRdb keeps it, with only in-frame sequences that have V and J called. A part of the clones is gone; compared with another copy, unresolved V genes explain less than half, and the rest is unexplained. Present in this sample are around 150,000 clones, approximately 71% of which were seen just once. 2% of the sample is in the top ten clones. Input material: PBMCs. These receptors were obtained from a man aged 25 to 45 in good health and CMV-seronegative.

The CDR3 loop reads CASSLDIGSYNEQFF. The CDR3 nucleotides are TGTGCCAGCAGCTTAGATATCGGCTCCTACAATGAGCAGTTCTTC. This chain connects TRBV7-2 to TRBJ2-1; D not certain. Trimming removed 1 base at V and 0 bases at J, with 7 bases between. Per the germline V gene, CDR1 is SGHTA and CDR2 is FQGNSA. The CDR3 is made up of 15 amino acids.

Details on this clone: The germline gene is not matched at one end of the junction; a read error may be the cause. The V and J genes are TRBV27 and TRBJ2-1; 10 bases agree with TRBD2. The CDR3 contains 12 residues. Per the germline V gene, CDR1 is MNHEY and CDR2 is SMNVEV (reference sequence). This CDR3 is CASSPIAGGFIF. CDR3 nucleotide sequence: TGTGCCAGCAGTCCGATAGCGGGAGGCTTCATCTTC.

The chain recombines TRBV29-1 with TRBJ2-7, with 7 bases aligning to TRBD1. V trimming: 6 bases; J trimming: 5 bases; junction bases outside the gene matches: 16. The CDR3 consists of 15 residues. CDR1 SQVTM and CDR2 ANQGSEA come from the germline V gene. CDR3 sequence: CSVADRVSYGHEQYF. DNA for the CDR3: TGCAGCGTCGCCGACAGGGTAAGCTACGGCCACGAGCAGTACTTC.

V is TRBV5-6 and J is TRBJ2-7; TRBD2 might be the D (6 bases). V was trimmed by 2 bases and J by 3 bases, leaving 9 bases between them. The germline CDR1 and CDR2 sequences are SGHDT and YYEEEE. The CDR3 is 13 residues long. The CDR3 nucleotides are TGTGCCAGCAGCTTCCGGGAGAACTACGAGCAGTACTTC. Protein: CASSFRENYEQYF.

For the CDR3, the DNA is TGCGCCAGCAGCACGGACAGGGGGGAGACCCAGTACTTC. Translated, it gives CASSTDRGETQYF. This rearrangement joins TRBV5-1 to TRBJ2-5; 10 positions agree with TRBD1. The V segment lost 4 bases and the J segment 5 bases; nucleotides outside the gene matches: 2. Germline V CDR1 and CDR2: SGHRS, YFSETQ. The CDR3 covers 13 residues. Using reference TRBV5-1 and TRBJ2-5 for the parts outside the CDR3, the full variable domain is KAGVTQTPRYLIKTRGQQVTLSCSPISGHRSVSWYQQTPGQGLQFLFEYFSETQRNKGNFPGRFSGRQFSNSRSEMNVSTLELGDSALYLCASSTDRGETQYFGPGTRLLVL.

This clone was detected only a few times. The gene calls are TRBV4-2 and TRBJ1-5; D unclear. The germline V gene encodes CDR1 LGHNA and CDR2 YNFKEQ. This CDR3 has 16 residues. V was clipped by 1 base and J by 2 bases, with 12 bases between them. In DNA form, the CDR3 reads TGTGCCAGCAGCCAAGGATCCGGGTTGGGCAATCAGCCCCAGCATTTT. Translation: CASSQGSGLGNQPQHF.

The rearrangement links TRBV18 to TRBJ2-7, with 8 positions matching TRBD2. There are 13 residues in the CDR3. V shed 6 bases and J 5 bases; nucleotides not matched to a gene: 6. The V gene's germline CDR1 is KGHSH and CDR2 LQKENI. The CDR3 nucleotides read TGTGCCAGCTCCCCCCGGGAGGGCAACGAGCAGTACTTC. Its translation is CASSPREGNEQYF. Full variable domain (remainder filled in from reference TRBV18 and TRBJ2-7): NAGVMQNPRHLVRRRGQEARLRCSPMKGHSHVYWYRQLPEEGLKFMVYLQKENIIDESGMPKERFSAEFPKEGPSILRIQQVVRGDSAAYFCASSPREGNEQYFGPGTRLTVT.

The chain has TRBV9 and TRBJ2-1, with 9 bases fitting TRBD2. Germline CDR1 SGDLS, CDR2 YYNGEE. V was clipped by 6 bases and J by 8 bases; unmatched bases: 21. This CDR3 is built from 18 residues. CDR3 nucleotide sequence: TGTGCCAGCAAGGGGGGTAGCGGGAGTTTCTTGGGTAAGGATGAGCAGTTCTTC. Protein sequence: CASKGGSGSFLGKDEQFF.

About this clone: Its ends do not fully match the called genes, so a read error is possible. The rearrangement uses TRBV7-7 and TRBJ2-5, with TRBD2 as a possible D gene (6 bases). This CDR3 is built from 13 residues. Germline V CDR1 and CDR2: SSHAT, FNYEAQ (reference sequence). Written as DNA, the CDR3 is TGTGCTAGCAGCCGTTGGGGGGAAGAGACCCAGTACTTC. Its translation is CASSRWGEETQYF.

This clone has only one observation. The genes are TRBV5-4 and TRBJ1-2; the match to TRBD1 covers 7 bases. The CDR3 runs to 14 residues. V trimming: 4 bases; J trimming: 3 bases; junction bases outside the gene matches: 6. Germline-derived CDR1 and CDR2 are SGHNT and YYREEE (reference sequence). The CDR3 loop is CASSPQGTDYGYTF. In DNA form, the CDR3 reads TGTGCCAGCAGCCCTCAAGGGACAGACTATGGCTACACCTTC.

The CDR3 nucleotides are TGCGCCAGCAGTCCCGACTCGGAAAAACTGTTTTTT. Protein: CASSPDSEKLFF. The gene calls are TRBV10-1 and TRBJ1-4, with D uncertain. Trimming cost V 5 bases and J 8 bases, with 9 bases left between them. CDR3 length: 12 residues. Germline V gives CDR1 WNHNN, CDR2 SYGVQD (reference sequence).

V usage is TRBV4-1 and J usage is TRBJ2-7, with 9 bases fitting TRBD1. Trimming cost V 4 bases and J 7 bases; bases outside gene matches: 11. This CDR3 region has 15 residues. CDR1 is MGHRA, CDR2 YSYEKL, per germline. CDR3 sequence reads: CASSPLDRGEGEQYF. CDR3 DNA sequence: TGCGCCAGCAGCCCACTGGACAGGGGAGAGGGGGAGCAGTACTTC.

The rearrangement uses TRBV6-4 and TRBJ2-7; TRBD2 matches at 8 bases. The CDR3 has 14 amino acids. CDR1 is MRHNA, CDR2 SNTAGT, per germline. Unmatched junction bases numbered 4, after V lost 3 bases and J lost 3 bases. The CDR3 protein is CASSELAGSYEQYF. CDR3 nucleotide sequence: TGTGCCAGCAGTGAATTAGCGGGAAGCTACGAGCAGTACTTC.

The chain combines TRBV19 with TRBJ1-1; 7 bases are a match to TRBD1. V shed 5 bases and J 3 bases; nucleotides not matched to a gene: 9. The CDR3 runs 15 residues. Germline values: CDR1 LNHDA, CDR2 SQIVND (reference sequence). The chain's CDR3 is CASSSRQGHDTEAFF. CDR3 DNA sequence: TGTGCCAGTAGTTCCCGACAGGGCCACGACACTGAAGCTTTCTTT.

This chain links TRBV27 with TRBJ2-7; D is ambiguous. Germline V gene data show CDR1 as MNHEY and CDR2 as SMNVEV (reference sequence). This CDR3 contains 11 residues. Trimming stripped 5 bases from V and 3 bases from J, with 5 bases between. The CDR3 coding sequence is TGTGCCAGCAGTCAAAACTACGAGCAGTACTTC. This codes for CASSQNYEQYF.

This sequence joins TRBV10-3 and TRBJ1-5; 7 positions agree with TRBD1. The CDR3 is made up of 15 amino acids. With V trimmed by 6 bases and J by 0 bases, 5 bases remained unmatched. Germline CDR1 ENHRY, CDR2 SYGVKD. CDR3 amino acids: CAISGTEYSNQPQHF. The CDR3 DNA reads TGTGCCATCAGCGGGACAGAGTATAGCAATCAGCCCCAGCATTTT.

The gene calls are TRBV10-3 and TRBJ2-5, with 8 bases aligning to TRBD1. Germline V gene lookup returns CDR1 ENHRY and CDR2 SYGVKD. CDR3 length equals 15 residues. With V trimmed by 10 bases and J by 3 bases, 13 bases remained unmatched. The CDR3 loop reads CASATTGQAEETQYF. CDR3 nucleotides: TGTGCCAGCGCCACAACGGGACAGGCAGAAGAGACCCAGTACTTC.

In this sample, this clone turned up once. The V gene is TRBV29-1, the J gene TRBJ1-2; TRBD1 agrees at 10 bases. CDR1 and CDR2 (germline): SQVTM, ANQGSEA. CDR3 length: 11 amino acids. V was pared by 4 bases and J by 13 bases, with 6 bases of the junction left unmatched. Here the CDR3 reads CSVGDRGDSTF. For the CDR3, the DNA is TGCAGCGTTGGGGACAGGGGCGACTCCACCTTC.

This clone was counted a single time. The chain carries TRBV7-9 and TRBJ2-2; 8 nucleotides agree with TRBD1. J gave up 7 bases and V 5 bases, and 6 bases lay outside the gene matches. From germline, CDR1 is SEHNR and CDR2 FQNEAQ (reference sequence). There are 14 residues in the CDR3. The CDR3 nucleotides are TGTGCCAGCAGCCGGACAGGGCTCTTCGGGGAGCTGTTTTTT. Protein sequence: CASSRTGLFGELFF.

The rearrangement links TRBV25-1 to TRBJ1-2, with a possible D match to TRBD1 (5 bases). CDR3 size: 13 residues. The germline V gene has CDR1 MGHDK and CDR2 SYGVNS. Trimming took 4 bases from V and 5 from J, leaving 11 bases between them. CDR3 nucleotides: TGTGCCAGCAGTGGCACCCGGGGGTATGGCTACACCTTC. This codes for CASSGTRGYGYTF.

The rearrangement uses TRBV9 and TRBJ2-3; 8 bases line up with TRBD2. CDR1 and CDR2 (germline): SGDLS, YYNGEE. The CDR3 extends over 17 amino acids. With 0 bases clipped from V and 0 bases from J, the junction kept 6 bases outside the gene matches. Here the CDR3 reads CASSVGGSGTSTDTQYF. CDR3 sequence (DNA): TGTGCCAGCAGCGTAGGTGGTAGCGGGACAAGCACAGATACGCAGTATTTT.

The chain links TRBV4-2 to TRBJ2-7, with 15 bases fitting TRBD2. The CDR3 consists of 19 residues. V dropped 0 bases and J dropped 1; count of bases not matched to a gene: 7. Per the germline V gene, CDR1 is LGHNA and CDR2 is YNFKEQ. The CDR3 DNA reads TGTGCCAGCAGCCAAGATTCCGGGACTAGCGGGAGGCTTTCCTACGAGCAGTACTTC. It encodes CASSQDSGTSGRLSYEQYF.

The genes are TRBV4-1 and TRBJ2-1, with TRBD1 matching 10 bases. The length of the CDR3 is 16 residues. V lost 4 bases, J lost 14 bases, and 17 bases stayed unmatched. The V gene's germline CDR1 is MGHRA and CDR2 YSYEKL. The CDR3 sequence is CASSRDRGPGGGLKFF. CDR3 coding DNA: TGCGCCAGCAGCCGCGACAGGGGGCCAGGGGGCGGGCTAAAGTTCTTC.

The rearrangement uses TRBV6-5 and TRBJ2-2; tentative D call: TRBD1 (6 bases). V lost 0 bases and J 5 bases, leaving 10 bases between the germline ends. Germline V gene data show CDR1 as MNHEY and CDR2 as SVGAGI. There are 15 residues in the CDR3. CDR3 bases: TGTGCCAGCAGTTACTCTCGGACAGAAACCGGGGAGCTGTTTTTT. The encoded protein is CASSYSRTETGELFF.

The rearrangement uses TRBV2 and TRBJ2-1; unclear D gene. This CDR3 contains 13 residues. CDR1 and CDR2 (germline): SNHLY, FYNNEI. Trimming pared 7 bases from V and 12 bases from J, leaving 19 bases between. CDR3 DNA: TGTGCCAGCAAAATCCAGATAGCCCCCGGGCAGTTCTTC. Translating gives CASKIQIAPGQFF.

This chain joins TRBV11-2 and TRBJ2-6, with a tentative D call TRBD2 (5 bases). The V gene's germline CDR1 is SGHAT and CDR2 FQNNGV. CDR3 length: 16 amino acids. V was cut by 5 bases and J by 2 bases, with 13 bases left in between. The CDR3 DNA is TGTGCCAGCAGCCTTCTCACTAGGGCTGGGGCCAACGTCCTGACTTTC. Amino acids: CASSLLTRAGANVLTF.

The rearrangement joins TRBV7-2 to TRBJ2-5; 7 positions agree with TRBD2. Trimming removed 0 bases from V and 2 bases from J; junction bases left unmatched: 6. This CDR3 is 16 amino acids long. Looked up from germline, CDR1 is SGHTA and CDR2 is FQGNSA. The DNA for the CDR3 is TGTGCCAGCAGCTTAGCCGGGACTACTTTACAAGAGACCCAGTACTTC. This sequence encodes CASSLAGTTLQETQYF. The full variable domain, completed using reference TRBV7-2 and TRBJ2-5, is GAGVSQSPSNKVTEKGKDVELRCDPISGHTALYWYRQSLGQGLEFLIYFQGNSAPDKSGLPSDRFSAERTGGSVSTLTIQRTQQEDSAVYLCASSLAGTTLQETQYFGPGTRLLVL.

This CDR3 is CASRTGGGGANVLTF. As DNA, the CDR3 is TGTGCCAGCAGGACGGGGGGAGGTGGGGCCAACGTCCTGACTTTC. This chain uses TRBV27 with TRBJ2-6, with TRBD2 matching over 7 bases. The CDR3 contains 15 residues. CDR1 and CDR2 from the germline V gene are MNHEY and SMNVEV (reference sequence). With 6 bases clipped from V and 3 bases from J, the junction kept 5 bases outside the gene matches.

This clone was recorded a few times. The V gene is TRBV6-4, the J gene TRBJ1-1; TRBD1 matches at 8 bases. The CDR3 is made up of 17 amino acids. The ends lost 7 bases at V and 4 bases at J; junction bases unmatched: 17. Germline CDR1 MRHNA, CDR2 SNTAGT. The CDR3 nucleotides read TGTGCCAGCATTCCCCGGGGTGGCAGGGGGCGGGGCACTGAAGCTTTCTTT. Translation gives CASIPRGGRGRGTEAFF.